Each of the 22 T cell receptor beta chains below was sequenced from the same sample in a study of blood T cell repertoires in COVID-19. Sequencing used immunoSEQ multiplex PCR; TCRdb keeps in-frame clones, though not all of them. The sample carries about 62,000 clones, roughly 89% recorded once. Specimen: peripheral blood. These receptors came from an elderly woman with acute or convalescent COVID-19.

The chain combines TRBV5-1 with TRBJ2-5, with D maybe TRBD1 (6 bases). V dropped 4 bases and J dropped 2 bases, with 12 bases sitting between them. The CDR3 is made up of 14 amino acids. Germline V CDR1 and CDR2: SGHRS, YFSETQ. CDR3 in amino acids: CASSPGQLQETQYF. CDR3 sequence (DNA): TGCGCCAGCAGCCCCGGACAGCTACAAGAGACCCAGTACTTC.

On this clone: Other nucleotide sequences from this sample produce the same CDR3. The rearrangement uses TRBV19 and TRBJ2-3, with a weak D call TRBD2 (6 bases). Germline V gives CDR1 LNHDA, CDR2 SQIVND (reference sequence). This CDR3 has 14 residues. The V end lost 2 bases, the J end lost 3 bases, and 9 bases lay between the germline ends. The CDR3 DNA sequence: TGTGCCAGTAGTATAAGTCGGGGGACAGATACGCAGTATTTT. This encodes CASSISRGTDTQYF.

This chain connects TRBV7-9 to TRBJ2-3; D not resolved. The CDR3 has 13 residues. The V gene lost 6 bases and the J gene lost 0 bases, with 7 bases spanning the gap. From germline, CDR1 is SEHNR and CDR2 FQNEAQ (reference sequence). The CDR3 DNA is TGTGCCAGCAGAGCGTGGAGCACAGATACGCAGTATTTT. This sequence encodes CASRAWSTDTQYF.

The gene calls are TRBV5-4 and TRBJ1-4; 10 bases are a match to TRBD1. The CDR3 extends over 15 amino acids. The trim removed 3 bases at V and 9 bases at J, leaving 8 bases unmatched. Germline values: CDR1 SGHNT, CDR2 YYREEE (reference sequence). CDR3 DNA: TGTGCCAGCAGCTCAATGGGGACAGGGGCCAAAAAACTGTTTTTT. Its protein product is CASSSMGTGAKKLFF.

The chain is built from TRBV5-1 and TRBJ1-5; TRBD1 matches 10 bases. The CDR3 length is 15 residues. V dropped 2 bases and J dropped 3; count of bases not matched to a gene: 2. Looked up from germline, CDR1 is SGHRS and CDR2 is YFSETQ. The chain's CDR3 is CASSFGQGVNQPQHF. In DNA form, the CDR3 reads TGCGCCAGCAGCTTCGGACAGGGGGTCAATCAGCCCCAGCATTTT.

The chain couples TRBV28 to TRBJ1-4; D gene unclear. The CDR3 contains 14 residues. Germline values: CDR1 MDHEN, CDR2 SYDVKM. V was pared by 5 bases and J by 4 bases, with 11 bases between. CDR3 sequence reads: CASSMRPFNEKLFF. The CDR3 DNA sequence: TGTGCCAGCAGTATGCGGCCTTTTAATGAAAAACTGTTTTTT.

The gene calls are TRBV3-1 (or the pseudogene TRBV3-2) and TRBJ1-6, with D possibly TRBD1 on 5 matching bases. The CDR3 length is 14 residues. CDR1 and CDR2 from the germline V gene are LGHDT and YNNKEL (reference sequence). With 5 bases removed from V and 10 bases from J, the gap between germline ends came to 15 bases. The CDR3 reads CASSLESGRSPLHF. Here the CDR3 DNA reads TGTGCCAGCAGCTTAGAATCAGGGCGATCACCCCTCCACTTT.

The table lists this clone with a count of one. The rearrangement uses TRBV28 and TRBJ2-7, with D possibly matching TRBD1 (5 bases). The CDR3 sequence is 14 residues long. CDR1 is MDHEN, CDR2 SYDVKM, per germline. Trimming removed 4 bases from V and 0 bases from J, with 10 bases in between. The CDR3 loop reads CASSSPGNSYEQYF. The CDR3 DNA follows: TGTGCCAGCAGTTCGCCAGGGAACTCCTACGAGCAGTACTTC.

The gene calls are TRBV5-5 and TRBJ1-2, with 10 bases aligning to TRBD1. Germline CDR1 reads SGHKS; CDR2 reads YYEKEE (reference sequence). V lost 5 bases and J lost 4; bases outside the gene matches: 8. The CDR3 spans 15 residues. The CDR3 DNA is TGTGCCAGCAGTCGCGGGGACAGGGGTTCCTATGGCTACACCTTC. This encodes CASSRGDRGSYGYTF.

This clone came up a few times. The same CDR3 can be traced to other DNA sequences in this sample. V and J are TRBV6-5 and TRBJ2-7; 7 bases are a match to TRBD1. Losses at the gene ends were 6 bases for V and 2 bases for J; bases not matched to a gene: 4. The CDR3 has 13 amino acids. Germline CDR1 MNHEY, CDR2 SVGAGI. The DNA for the CDR3 is TGTGCCAGCAGCCGGGACAGTGCCTACGAGCAGTACTTC. This translates into CASSRDSAYEQYF.

The chain recombines TRBV30 with TRBJ1-6, with D tentatively TRBD1 (5 bases). CDR3 length: 14 amino acids. The germline V gene has CDR1 GTSNPN and CDR2 SVGIG (reference sequence). V lost 0 bases and J 10 bases, leaving 13 bases between the germline ends. The CDR3 is CAWSVTGRDSPLHF. CDR3 sequence (DNA): TGTGCCTGGAGTGTAACCGGGCGGGACTCACCCCTCCACTTT.

The gene calls are TRBV4-1 and TRBJ2-1; 7 bases map to TRBD1. J was trimmed by 8 bases and V by 6 bases; bases with no gene match: 7. The germline gives CDR1 MGHRA, CDR2 YSYEKL. The CDR3 length is 13 residues. The CDR3 sequence is CASRQQGTHEQFF. The CDR3 DNA reads as TGCGCCAGCAGGCAACAGGGGACACATGAGCAGTTCTTC.

The rearrangement joins TRBV5-1 to TRBJ1-6; TRBD1 might be the D (6 bases). The CDR3 sequence is 14 residues long. The germline V gene encodes CDR1 SGHRS and CDR2 YFSETQ. V lost 5 bases to trimming and J lost 7 bases, with 13 bases between them. Written as DNA, the CDR3 is TGCGCCAGCAGAGCGGACAGCGAAAATTCACCCCTCCACTTT. Protein sequence: CASRADSENSPLHF.

This chain links TRBV18 with TRBJ2-4, with D hard to call. CDR1 KGHSH and CDR2 LQKENI come from the germline V gene. Trimming cost V 3 bases and J 0 bases, with 15 bases left between them. The CDR3 is 17 residues long. CDR3: CASSPGNRVLAKNIQYF. CDR3 bases: TGTGCCAGCTCACCTGGAAACAGAGTACTAGCCAAAAACATTCAGTACTTC.

V is TRBV7-6 and J is TRBJ2-2; D might be TRBD2 (6 bases). CDR1 and CDR2 from the germline V gene are SGHVS and FNYEAQ. The CDR3 covers 15 residues. The ends were cut back, 4 bases at V and 5 bases at J, with 14 bases in the middle. CDR3 DNA: TGTGCCAGCAGCTCCGTCTGGGCGGGGACCGGGGAGCTGTTTTTT. Translating gives CASSSVWAGTGELFF. Combining the CDR3 with reference TRBV7-6 and TRBJ2-2 gives the whole variable domain GAGVSQSPRYKVTKRGQDVALRCDPISGHVSLYWYRQALGQGPEFLTYFNYEAQQDKSGLPNDRFSAERPEGSISTLTIQRTEQRDSAMYRCASSSVWAGTGELFFGEGSRLTVL.

V is TRBV5-1 and J is TRBJ1-6; D remains ambiguous. Germline lookup yields CDR1 SGHRS and CDR2 YFSETQ. V was trimmed by 4 bases and J by 9 bases, leaving 8 bases between them. The CDR3 spans 12 residues. CDR3 in amino acids: CASSLRGSPLHF. The CDR3 DNA follows: TGCGCCAGCAGCCTTCGAGGTTCACCCCTCCACTTT.

V gene TRBV5-8 combines with J gene TRBJ1-2, with 8 bases aligning to TRBD1. V was pared by 4 bases and J by 9 bases, with 8 bases of the junction left unmatched. Germline CDR1 and CDR2: SGHTS and YDEGEE. The CDR3 spans 13 residues. CDR3 protein: CASSRTGLMRYTF. CDR3 nucleotides: TGTGCCAGCAGCCGGACAGGGTTGATGCGCTACACCTTC.

The chain carries TRBV6-2 or TRBV6-3 and TRBJ1-1; D ambiguous. CDR1 is MNHEY and CDR2 is SVGEGT in the germline V gene. Trimming pared 4 bases from V and 6 bases from J, leaving 18 bases between. This CDR3 region has 15 residues. The CDR3 loop reads CASSSRPHGRPEAFF. Written as DNA, the CDR3 is TGTGCCAGCAGTTCAAGACCCCACGGGAGGCCTGAAGCTTTCTTT.

The chain has TRBV19 and TRBJ1-2, with D uncertain. Trimming left V 5 bases short and J 5 bases short, with 12 bases between. Per the germline V gene, CDR1 is LNHDA and CDR2 is SQIVND (reference sequence). This CDR3 has 13 amino acids. The CDR3: CASSPEGGYGYTF. CDR3 bases: TGTGCCAGTAGTCCGGAGGGAGGGTATGGCTACACCTTC.

This clone was seen once. This sequence joins TRBV3-1 (or the pseudogene TRBV3-2) and TRBJ1-2; tentative D call: TRBD1 (6 bases). This CDR3 has 12 amino acids. Germline assignment: CDR1 LGHDT and CDR2 YNNKEL (reference sequence). V was shortened by 4 bases and J by 5 bases, with 8 bases between the two germline ends. In nucleotides, the CDR3 is TGTGCCAGCAGCCGGGACACGTATGGCTACACCTTC. It encodes CASSRDTYGYTF.

The V gene is TRBV2, the J gene TRBJ1-6; a weak D match, TRBD1 (5 bases). The germline gives CDR1 SNHLY, CDR2 FYNNEI. The CDR3 contains 13 residues. V was shortened by 8 bases and J by 6 bases, with 11 bases between the two germline ends. The CDR3 coding sequence is TGTGCCAGCTTCGGACACCCTAATTCACCCCTCCACTTT. It is translated as CASFGHPNSPLHF.

This chain joins TRBV5-4 and TRBJ2-3, with TRBD2 matching over 10 bases. Trimming cost V 3 bases and J 2 bases; bases outside gene matches: 3. Germline V gene sequence: CDR1 SGHNT, CDR2 YYREEE (reference sequence). The CDR3 runs to 15 residues. CDR3 region: CASSSAGGSTDTQYF. The CDR3 DNA reads TGTGCCAGCAGCTCAGCGGGAGGGTCCACAGATACGCAGTATTTT.